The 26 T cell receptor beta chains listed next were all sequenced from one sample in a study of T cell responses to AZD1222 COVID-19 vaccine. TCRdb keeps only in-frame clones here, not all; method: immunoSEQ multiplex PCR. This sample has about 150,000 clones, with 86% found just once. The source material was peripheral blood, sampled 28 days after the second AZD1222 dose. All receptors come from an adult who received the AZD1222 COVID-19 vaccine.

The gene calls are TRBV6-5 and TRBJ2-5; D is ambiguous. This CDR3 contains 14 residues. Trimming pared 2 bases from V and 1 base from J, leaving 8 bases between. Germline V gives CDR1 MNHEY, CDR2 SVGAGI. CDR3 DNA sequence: TGTGCCAGCAGTTACGTAGCTACCCAAGAGACCCAGTACTTC. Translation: CASSYVATQETQYF.

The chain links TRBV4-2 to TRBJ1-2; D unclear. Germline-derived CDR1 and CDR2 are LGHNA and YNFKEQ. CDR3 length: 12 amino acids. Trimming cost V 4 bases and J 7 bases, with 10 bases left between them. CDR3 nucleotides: TGTGCCAGCAGCCCGGAGGGATTTGGCTACACCTTC. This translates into CASSPEGFGYTF.

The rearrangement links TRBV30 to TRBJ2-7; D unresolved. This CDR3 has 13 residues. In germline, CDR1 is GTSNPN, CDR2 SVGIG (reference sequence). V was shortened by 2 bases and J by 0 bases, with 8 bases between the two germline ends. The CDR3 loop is CAWSSRSSYEQYF. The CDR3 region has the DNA TGTGCCTGGAGTTCTAGAAGCTCCTACGAGCAGTACTTC.

DNA of the CDR3: TGCGCCAGCAAGCCGGGCCCCGAGACTGAAGCTTTCTTT. Protein: CASKPGPETEAFF. The V call is TRBV10-2, the J call TRBJ1-1; no clear D gene. The CDR3 loop spans 13 amino acids. The ends were cut back, 7 bases at V and 5 bases at J, with 14 bases in the middle. The germline gives CDR1 WSHSY, CDR2 SAAADI.

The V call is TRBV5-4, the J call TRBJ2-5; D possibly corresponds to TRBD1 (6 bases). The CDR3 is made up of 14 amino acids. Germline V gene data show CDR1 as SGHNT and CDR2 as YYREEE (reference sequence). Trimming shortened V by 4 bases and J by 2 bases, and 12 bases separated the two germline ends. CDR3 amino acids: CASSKPDRQETQYF. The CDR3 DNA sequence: TGTGCCAGCAGCAAACCAGACAGGCAAGAGACCCAGTACTTC. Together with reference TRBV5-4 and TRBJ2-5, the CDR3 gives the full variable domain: ETGVTQSPTHLIKTRGQQVTLRCSSQSGHNTVSWYQQALGQGPQFIFQYYREEENGRGNFPPRFSGLQFPNYSSELNVNALELDDSALYLCASSKPDRQETQYFGPGTRLLVL.

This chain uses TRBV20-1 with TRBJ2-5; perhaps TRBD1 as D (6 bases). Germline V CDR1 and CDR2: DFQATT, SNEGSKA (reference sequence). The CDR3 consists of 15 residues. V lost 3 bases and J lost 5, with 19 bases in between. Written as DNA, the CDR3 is TGCAGTGCTAGTGACAAAGGGGACACGTTCGAGACCCAGTACTTC. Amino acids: CSASDKGDTFETQYF.

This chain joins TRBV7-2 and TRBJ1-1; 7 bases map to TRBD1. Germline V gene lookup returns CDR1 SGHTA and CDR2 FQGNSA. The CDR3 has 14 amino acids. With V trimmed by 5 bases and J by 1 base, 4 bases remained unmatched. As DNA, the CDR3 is TGTGCCAGCAGCACACAGGGGTCGAACACTGAAGCTTTCTTT. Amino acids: CASSTQGSNTEAFF.

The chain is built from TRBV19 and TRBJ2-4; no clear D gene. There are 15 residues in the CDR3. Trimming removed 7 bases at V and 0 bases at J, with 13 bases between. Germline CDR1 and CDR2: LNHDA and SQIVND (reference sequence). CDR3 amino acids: CASNPRVGAKNIQYF. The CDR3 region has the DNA TGTGCCAGTAACCCCCGGGTGGGAGCCAAAAACATTCAGTACTTC.

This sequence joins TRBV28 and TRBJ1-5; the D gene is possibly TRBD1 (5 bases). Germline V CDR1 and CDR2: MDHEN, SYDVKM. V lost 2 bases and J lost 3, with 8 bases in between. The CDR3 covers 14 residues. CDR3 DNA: TGTGCCAGCAGTTTACTACAGGACAATCAGCCCCAGCATTTT. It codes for CASSLLQDNQPQHF.

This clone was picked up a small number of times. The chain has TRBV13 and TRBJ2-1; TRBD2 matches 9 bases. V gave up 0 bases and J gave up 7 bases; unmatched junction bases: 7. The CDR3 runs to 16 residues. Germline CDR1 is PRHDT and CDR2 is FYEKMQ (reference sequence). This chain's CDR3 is CASSLGVAGGSNEQFF. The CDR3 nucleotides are TGTGCCAGCAGCTTAGGAGTTGCGGGGGGGAGTAATGAGCAGTTCTTC.

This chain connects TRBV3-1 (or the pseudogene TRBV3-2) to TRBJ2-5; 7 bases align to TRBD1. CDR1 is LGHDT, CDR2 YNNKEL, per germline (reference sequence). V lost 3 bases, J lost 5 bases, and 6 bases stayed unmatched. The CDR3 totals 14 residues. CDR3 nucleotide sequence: TGTGCCAGCAGCCAGAACAGGGGTCATGAGACCCAGTACTTC. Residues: CASSQNRGHETQYF.

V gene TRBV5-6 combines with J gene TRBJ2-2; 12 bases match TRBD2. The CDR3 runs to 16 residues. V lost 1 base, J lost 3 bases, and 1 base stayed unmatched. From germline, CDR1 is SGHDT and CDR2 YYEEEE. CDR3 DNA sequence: TGTGCCAGCAGCTTGCTAGCGGGGGGGCACACCGGGGAGCTGTTTTTT. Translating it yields CASSLLAGGHTGELFF.

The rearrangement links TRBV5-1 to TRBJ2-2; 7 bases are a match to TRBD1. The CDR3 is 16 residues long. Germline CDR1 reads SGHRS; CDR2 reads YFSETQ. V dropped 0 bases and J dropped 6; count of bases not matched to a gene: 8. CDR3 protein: CASSLGPDRSAGELFF. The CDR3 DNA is TGCGCCAGCAGCTTGGGACCGGACAGGTCTGCCGGGGAGCTGTTTTTT.

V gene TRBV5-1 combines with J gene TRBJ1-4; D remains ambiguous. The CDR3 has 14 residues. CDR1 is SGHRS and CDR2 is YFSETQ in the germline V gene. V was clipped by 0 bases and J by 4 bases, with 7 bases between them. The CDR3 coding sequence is TGCGCCAGCAGCTTGGACCCCCATAATGAAAAACTGTTTTTT. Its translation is CASSLDPHNEKLFF.

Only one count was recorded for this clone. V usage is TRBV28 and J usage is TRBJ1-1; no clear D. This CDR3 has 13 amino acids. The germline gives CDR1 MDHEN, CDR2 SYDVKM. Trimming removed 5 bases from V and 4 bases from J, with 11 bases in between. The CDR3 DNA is TGTGCCAGCAGTCCTCCTTCATTCACTGAAGCTTTCTTT. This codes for CASSPPSFTEAFF.

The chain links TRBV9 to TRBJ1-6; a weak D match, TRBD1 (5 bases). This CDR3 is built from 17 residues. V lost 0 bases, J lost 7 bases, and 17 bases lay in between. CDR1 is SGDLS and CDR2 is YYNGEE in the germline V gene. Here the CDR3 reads CASSVGSSGTENSPLHF. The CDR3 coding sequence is TGTGCCAGCAGCGTAGGTAGTAGTGGGACCGAGAATTCACCCCTCCACTTT.

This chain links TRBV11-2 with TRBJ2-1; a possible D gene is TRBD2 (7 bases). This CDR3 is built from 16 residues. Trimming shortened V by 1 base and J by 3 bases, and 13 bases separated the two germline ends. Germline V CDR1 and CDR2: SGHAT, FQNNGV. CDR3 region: CASSLAGGGRYNEQFF. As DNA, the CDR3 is TGTGCCAGCAGCTTAGCTGGCGGGGGCCGCTACAATGAGCAGTTCTTC. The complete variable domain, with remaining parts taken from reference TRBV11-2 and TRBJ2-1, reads EAGVAQSPRYKIIEKRQSVAFWCNPISGHATLYWYQQILGQGPKLLIQFQNNGVVDDSQLPKDRFSAERLKGVDSTLKIQPAKLEDSAVYLCASSLAGGGRYNEQFFGPGTRLTVL.

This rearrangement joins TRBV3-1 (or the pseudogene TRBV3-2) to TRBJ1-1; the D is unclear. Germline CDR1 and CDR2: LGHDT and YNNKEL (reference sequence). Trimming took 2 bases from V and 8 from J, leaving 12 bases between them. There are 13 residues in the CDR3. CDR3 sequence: CASSQTLWAEAFF. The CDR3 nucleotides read TGTGCCAGCAGCCAAACCTTATGGGCGGAAGCTTTCTTT.

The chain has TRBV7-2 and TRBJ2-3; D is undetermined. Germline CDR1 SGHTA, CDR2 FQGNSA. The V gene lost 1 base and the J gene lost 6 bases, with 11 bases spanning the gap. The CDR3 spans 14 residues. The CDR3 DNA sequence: TGTGCCAGCAGCTTAGGACTCGCGGTGGATACGCAGTATTTT. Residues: CASSLGLAVDTQYF.

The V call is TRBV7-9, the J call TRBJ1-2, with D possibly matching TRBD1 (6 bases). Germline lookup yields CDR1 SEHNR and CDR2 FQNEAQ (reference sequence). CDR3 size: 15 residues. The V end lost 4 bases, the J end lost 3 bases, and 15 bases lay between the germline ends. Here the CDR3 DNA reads TGTGCCAGCAGCTCACAACCCAGGGGTTACTATGGCTACACCTTC. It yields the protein CASSSQPRGYYGYTF.

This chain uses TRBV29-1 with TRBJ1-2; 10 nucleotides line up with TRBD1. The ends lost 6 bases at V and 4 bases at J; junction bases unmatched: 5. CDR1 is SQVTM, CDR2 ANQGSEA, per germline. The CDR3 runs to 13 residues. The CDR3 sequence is CSVGGQGSYGYTF. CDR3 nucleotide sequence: TGCAGCGTGGGGGGACAGGGGTCCTATGGCTACACCTTC.

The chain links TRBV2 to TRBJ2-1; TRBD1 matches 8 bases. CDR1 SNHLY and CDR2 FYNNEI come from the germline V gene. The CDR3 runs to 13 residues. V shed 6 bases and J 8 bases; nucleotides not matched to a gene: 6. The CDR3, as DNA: TGTGCCAGCAGGACGGACAGGGCCGATGAGCAGTTCTTC. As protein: CASRTDRADEQFF.

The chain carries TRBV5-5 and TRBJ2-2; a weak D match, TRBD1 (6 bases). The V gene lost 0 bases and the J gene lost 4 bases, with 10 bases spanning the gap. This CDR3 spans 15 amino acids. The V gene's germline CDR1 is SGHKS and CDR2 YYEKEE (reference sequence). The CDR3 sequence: CASSLDRASTGELFF. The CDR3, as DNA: TGTGCCAGCAGCTTGGACAGGGCGTCCACCGGGGAGCTGTTTTTT.

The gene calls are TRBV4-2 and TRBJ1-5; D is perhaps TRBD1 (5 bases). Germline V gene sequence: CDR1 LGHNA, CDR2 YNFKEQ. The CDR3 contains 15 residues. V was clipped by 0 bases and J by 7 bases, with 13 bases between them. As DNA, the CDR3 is TGTGCCAGCAGCCAAGATGGGCAGGGTGGACAGCCCCAGCATTTT. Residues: CASSQDGQGGQPQHF.

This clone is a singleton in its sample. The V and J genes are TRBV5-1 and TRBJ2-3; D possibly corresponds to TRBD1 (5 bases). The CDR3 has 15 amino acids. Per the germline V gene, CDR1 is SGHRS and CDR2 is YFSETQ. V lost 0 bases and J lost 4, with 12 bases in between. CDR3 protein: CASSLGQGIADTQYF. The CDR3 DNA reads TGCGCCAGCAGCTTGGGGCAGGGCATCGCAGATACGCAGTATTTT.

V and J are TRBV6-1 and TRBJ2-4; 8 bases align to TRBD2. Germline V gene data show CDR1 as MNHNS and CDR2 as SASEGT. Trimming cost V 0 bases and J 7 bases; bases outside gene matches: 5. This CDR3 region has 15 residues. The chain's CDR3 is CASSEAGGGWNIQYF. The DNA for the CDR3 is TGTGCCAGCAGTGAAGCAGGCGGGGGGTGGAACATTCAGTACTTC.